This TCR beta chain was sequenced in a study of spatial heterogeneity in lung cancer. This sample's time point: sample taken at primary tumor resection. Whole RNA from tumor, nontumor lung or frozen PBMC was sequenced unsorted. The cohort: roughly 72 early-stage, untreated non-small cell lung cancer patients. TCRdb fed the 5' RACE reads into MiXCR, producing one record per CDR3 protein. The sample records about 28,000 distinct CDR3 sequences, 7.5% to 9.5% being singletons. Germline CDR1 and CDR2: GTSNPN and SVGIG (reference sequence). CDR3 length equals 15 residues. The ends were cut back, 0 bases at V and 2 bases at J, with 13 bases in the middle.

The J gene is TRBJ2-5, the V gene TRBV30, with no clear D. Sequencing used PBMCs, obtained at surgery. The TCR originated in a female donor with early-stage non-small cell lung cancer. In nucleotides, the CDR3 is TGTGCCTGGAGTGTAAAACGGTGGCGGCAAGAGACCCAGTACTTC. This sequence encodes CAWSVKRWRQETQYF.